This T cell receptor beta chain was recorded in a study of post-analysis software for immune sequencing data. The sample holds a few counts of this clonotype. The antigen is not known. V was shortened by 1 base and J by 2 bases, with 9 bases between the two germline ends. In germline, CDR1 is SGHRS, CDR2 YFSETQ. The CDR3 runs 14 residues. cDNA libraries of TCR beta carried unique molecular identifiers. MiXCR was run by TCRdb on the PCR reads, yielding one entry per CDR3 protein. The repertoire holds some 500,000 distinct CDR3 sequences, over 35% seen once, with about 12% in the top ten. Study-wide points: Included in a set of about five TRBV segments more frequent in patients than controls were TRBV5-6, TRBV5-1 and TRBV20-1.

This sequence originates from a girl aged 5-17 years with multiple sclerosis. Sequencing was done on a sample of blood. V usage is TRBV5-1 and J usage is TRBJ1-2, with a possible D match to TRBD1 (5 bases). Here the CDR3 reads CASSLTGSNYGYTF. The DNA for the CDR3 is TGCGCCAGCAGCTTGACAGGTTCCAACTATGGCTACACCTTC.